The rows below give T cell receptor beta chains drawn from one sample of a study of blood T cell repertoires in COVID-19. TCRdb's table, derived via immunoSEQ multiplex PCR, lists solely in-frame clones and lacks some. The sample consists of around 300,000 clones, roughly 89% of them appearing once. Sample: PBMCs or T cells enriched from blood (not recorded which). The receptors were gathered from a woman aged 55-75 years who had recovered from COVID-19. The CDR3 runs from the conserved cysteine through the conserved F or W. D genes are given only for firm matches. Size tells how often a clone was seen (once, few, many) or the class of an expanded clone, and some rows leave it out.

j_gene,d_gene,v_gene,abundance,CDR3aa,CDR3nt
TRBJ1-6,NA,TRBV10-1,NA,CATSPGPESPLHF,TGCGCCACCTCGCCAGGGCCCGAATCACCCCTCCACTTT
TRBJ1-6,NA,TRBV3-1/TRBV3-2,NA,CASSQDGRHNSPLHF,TGTGCCAGCAGCCAAGATGGCAGGCATAATTCACCCCTCCACTTT
TRBJ1-1,TRBD1,TRBV18,NA,CASSLGQDYEAFF,TGTGCCAGCTCACTGGGACAGGACTACGAAGCTTTCTTT
TRBJ1-1,NA,TRBV21-1,NA,CASREGRGAWTTEAFF,TGTGCCAGCAGGGAAGGTCGGGGGGCCTGGACCACTGAAGCTTTCTTT
TRBJ2-3,NA,TRBV19,once,CASSNMAGADTQYF,TGTGCCAGTAGTAACATGGCTGGTGCAGATACGCAGTATTTT
TRBJ2-2,TRBD2,TRBV7-3,few,CASSLGGAGARGELFF,TGTGCCAGCAGCTTAGGAGGAGCGGGAGCCCGCGGGGAGCTGTTTTTT
TRBJ1-2,NA,TRBV7-9,NA,CASSLPVGRAGYGYTF,TGTGCCAGCAGCCTCCCGGTGGGCAGGGCTGGATATGGCTACACCTTC
TRBJ1-1,NA,TRBV7-9,NA,CASSERGIQTEAFF,TGTGCCAGCAGCGAAAGAGGTATTCAGACTGAAGCTTTCTTT
TRBJ1-5,TRBD1,TRBV28,NA,CASSTGQGRQPQHF,TGTGCCAGCAGTACTGGACAGGGGCGGCAGCCCCAGCATTTT
TRBJ1-3,NA,TRBV9,NA,CASSAGNAGNTIYF,TGTGCCAGCAGCGCAGGAAACGCGGGAAACACCATATATTTT
TRBJ1-4,TRBD1,TRBV7-9,NA,CASSPQQGVEKLFF,TGTGCCAGCAGCCCACAACAGGGGGTTGAAAAACTGTTTTTT
TRBJ2-5,NA,TRBV5-1,NA,CASSLSGTRRETQYF,TGCGCCAGCAGCTTATCCGGGACAAGAAGAGAGACCCAGTACTTC
TRBJ2-5,TRBD2,TRBV2,once,CASQNSGGPSETQYF,TGTGCCAGCCAAAATAGCGGGGGGCCGTCAGAGACCCAGTACTTC
TRBJ2-3,TRBD2,TRBV6-4,once,CAQGYGTSGSIGTDTQYF,TGTGCCCAAGGGTATGGGACTAGCGGGAGTATCGGCACAGATACGCAGTATTTT
TRBJ2-1,TRBD2,TRBV20-1,NA,CSASMLIRRGLAGGRTEQFF,TGCAGTGCTAGTATGTTAATACGTAGGGGGCTAGCGGGAGGCAGGACTGAGCAGTTCTTC
TRBJ2-7,NA,TRBV5-5,NA,CASSLVMKDTYEQYF,TGTGCCAGCAGCTTGGTAATGAAGGACACCTACGAGCAGTACTTC
TRBJ1-1,NA,TRBV12-5,NA,CASDKQANTEAFF,TGTGCTAGTGATAAACAGGCGAACACTGAAGCTTTCTTT
TRBJ2-7,NA,TRBV5-1,few,CASSSRGSGTYEQYF,TGCGCCAGCAGCTCAAGGGGGAGCGGGACTTACGAGCAGTACTTC
TRBJ2-7,NA,TRBV4-1,NA,CASSQDPKGGVEQYF,TGCGCCAGCAGCCAAGACCCAAAGGGAGGAGTCGAGCAGTACTTC
TRBJ1-6,NA,TRBV2,NA,CASSVRGSYNSPLHF,TGTGCCAGCAGTGTACGAGGCTCCTATAATTCACCCCTCCACTTT
TRBJ2-2,TRBD1,TRBV4-1,NA,CASSQDFEGASTGELFF,TGCGCCAGCAGCCAAGATTTCGAGGGGGCGAGCACCGGGGAGCTGTTTTTT
TRBJ1-2,TRBD1,TRBV11-2,once,CASSSTGVEGYTF,TGTGCCAGCAGCTCGACAGGGGTTGAGGGCTACACCTTC
TRBJ1-4,NA,TRBV30,NA,CAWSAGIGEKLFF,TGTGCCTGGAGCGCAGGGATTGGCGAAAAACTGTTTTTT
TRBJ2-3,TRBD1,TRBV23-1,few,CASSRRQGMCTDTQYF,TGCGCCAGCAGTCGACGACAGGGTATGTGTACAGATACGCAGTATTTT
TRBJ1-1,NA,TRBV4-1,NA,CASSQEPVMNTEAFF,TGCGCCAGCAGCCAAGAGCCAGTGATGAACACTGAAGCTTTCTTT
TRBJ2-7,NA,TRBV3-1/TRBV3-2,NA,CASSQVGRTYEQYF,TGTGCCAGCAGCCAAGTTGGCAGGACCTACGAGCAGTACTTC
TRBJ2-7,TRBD1,TRBV4-1,NA,CASSARTGSVYEQYF,TGCGCCAGCAGCGCCAGGACAGGGTCTGTGTACGAGCAGTACTTC
TRBJ1-5,NA,TRBV20-1,NA,CSASYLRDSNQPQHF,TGCAGTGCTAGTTATCTCCGGGATAGCAATCAGCCCCAGCATTTT
TRBJ2-3,NA,TRBV3-1/TRBV3-2,NA,CASSQGGLADTQYF,TGTGCCAGCAGCCAAGGCGGTCTCGCAGATACGCAGTATTTT
TRBJ1-3,TRBD1,TRBV6-4,once,CASRVRDRSSGNTIYF,TGTGCCAGCAGGGTCCGGGACAGGAGCTCTGGAAACACCATATATTTT
TRBJ2-4,TRBD1,TRBV10-3,once,CAISESMDRAGNIQYF,TGTGCCATCAGTGAGTCGATGGACAGGGCTGGAAACATTCAGTACTTC
TRBJ1-2,TRBD1,TRBV7-9,NA,CASSSQGALGYGYTF,TGTGCCAGCAGCTCCCAGGGGGCTCTTGGCTATGGCTACACCTTC
TRBJ2-5,TRBD1,TRBV11-2,NA,CASSRQGAGETQYF,TGTGCCAGCAGCCGCCAGGGGGCAGGGGAGACCCAGTACTTC
TRBJ2-3,NA,TRBV28,NA,CASRQGKNTQYF,TGTGCCAGCAGGCAGGGGAAAAATACGCAGTATTTT
TRBJ1-1,NA,TRBV9,few,CASSAGHLGLDTEAFF,TGTGCCAGCAGCGCGGGACATCTCGGATTGGACACTGAAGCTTTCTTT
TRBJ2-2,NA,TRBV7-9,few,CASSFFPGPSGELFF,TGTGCCAGCAGCTTCTTTCCAGGGCCATCCGGGGAGCTGTTTTTT
TRBJ2-5,TRBD2,TRBV5-1,once,CASYRLAGSQETQYF,TGCGCCAGCTATAGACTAGCGGGTTCTCAAGAGACCCAGTACTTC
TRBJ1-6,TRBD1,TRBV19,NA,CASSTGQGNSPLHF,TGTGCCAGTAGTACCGGACAGGGCAATTCACCCCTCCACTTT
TRBJ2-7,TRBD2,TRBV2,few,CASSDGTSVTYEQYF,TGTGCCAGCAGTGATGGGACTAGCGTTACCTACGAGCAGTACTTC
TRBJ2-2,NA,TRBV24-1,NA,CATSDLPNRVESRVFF,TGTGCCACCAGTGATTTGCCAAACAGGGTCGAGTCCCGGGTGTTTTTT
TRBJ1-6,TRBD1,TRBV7-9,NA,CASSLHDRVGSPLHF,TGTGCCAGCAGCTTACACGACAGGGTGGGATCACCCCTCCACTTT
TRBJ1-1,NA,TRBV18,NA,CASSPGREEAFF,TGTGCCAGCTCACCAGGACGGGAAGAAGCTTTCTTT
TRBJ2-3,TRBD2,TRBV19,NA,CASSTSRTSGNTDTQYF,TGTGCCAGTAGCACGTCTCGGACTAGCGGTAACACAGATACGCAGTATTTT
TRBJ1-4,TRBD1,TRBV28,NA,CAGQGLHGEKLFF,TGTGCCGGACAGGGCCTACATGGTGAAAAACTGTTTTTT
TRBJ1-1,TRBD1,TRBV5-4,NA,CASTSGGQGGFGTEAFF,TGTGCCAGCACCTCGGGGGGGCAGGGGGGTTTTGGTACTGAAGCTTTCTTT
TRBJ1-2,TRBD1,TRBV30,few,CAWNRQGLSYGYTF,TGTGCCTGGAATCGACAGGGTTTAAGCTATGGCTACACCTTC
TRBJ1-5,TRBD1,TRBV7-9,NA,CASSLAQGIDQPQHF,TGTGCCAGCAGCTTAGCACAGGGGATCGATCAGCCCCAGCATTTT
TRBJ2-3,NA,TRBV7-2,NA,CASSLLGHGGDTQYF,TGTGCCAGCAGCTTATTGGGGCACGGGGGAGATACGCAGTATTTT
TRBJ2-5,TRBD1,TRBV6-5,few,CASSYLLRGHETQYF,TGTGCCAGCAGTTACTTACTCAGGGGGCATGAGACCCAGTACTTC
TRBJ1-1,NA,TRBV28,NA,CASSSPGGNTEAFF,TGTGCCAGCAGCTCCCCGGGAGGAAACACTGAAGCTTTCTTT
TRBJ2-3,TRBD2,TRBV19,NA,CASSPGTSFSTDTQYF,TGTGCCAGTAGTCCCGGGACTAGCTTTAGCACAGATACGCAGTATTTT
TRBJ2-5,NA,TRBV28,NA,CASREGQETQYF,TGTGCCAGCAGGGAGGGGCAAGAGACCCAGTACTTC
TRBJ1-5,TRBD1,TRBV12-3/TRBV12-4,NA,CASKTGNNQPQHF,TGTGCCAGCAAGACAGGGAACAATCAGCCCCAGCATTTT
TRBJ2-1,TRBD2,TRBV27,NA,CASRIPAGGLNEQFF,TGTGCCAGCAGAATCCCAGCGGGAGGGCTCAATGAGCAGTTCTTC
TRBJ2-5,NA,TRBV10-2,NA,CASSEPDYQETQYF,TGCGCCAGCAGTGAACCGGACTACCAAGAGACCCAGTACTTC
TRBJ1-1,NA,TRBV5-1,NA,CASSLGGGIEAFF,TGCGCCAGCAGCTTGGGCGGGGGGATAGAAGCTTTCTTT
TRBJ1-2,TRBD1,TRBV19,NA,CASSKDRVNYGYTF,TGTGCCAGTAGTAAGGACAGGGTAAACTATGGCTACACCTTC
TRBJ2-7,NA,TRBV7-3,NA,CASSARASGGEQYF,TGTGCCAGCAGCGCCCGGGCTTCAGGGGGGGAGCAGTACTTC
TRBJ1-1,NA,TRBV7-3,NA,CASSLTYSMNTEAFF,TGTGCCAGCAGCTTAACGTATAGCATGAACACTGAAGCTTTCTTT